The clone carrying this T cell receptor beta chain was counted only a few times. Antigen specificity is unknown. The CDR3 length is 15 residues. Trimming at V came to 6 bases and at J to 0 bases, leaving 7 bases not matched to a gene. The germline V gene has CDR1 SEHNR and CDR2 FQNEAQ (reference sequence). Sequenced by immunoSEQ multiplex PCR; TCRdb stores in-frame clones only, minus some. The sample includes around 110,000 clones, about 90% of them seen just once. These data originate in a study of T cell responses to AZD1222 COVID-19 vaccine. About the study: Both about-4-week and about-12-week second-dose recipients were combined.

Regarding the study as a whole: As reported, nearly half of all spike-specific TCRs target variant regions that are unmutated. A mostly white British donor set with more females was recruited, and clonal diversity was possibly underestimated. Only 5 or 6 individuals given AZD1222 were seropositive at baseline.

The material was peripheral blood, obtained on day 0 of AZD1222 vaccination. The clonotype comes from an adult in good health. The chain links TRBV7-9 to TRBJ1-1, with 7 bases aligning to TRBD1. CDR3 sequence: CASRPQGGMNTEAFF. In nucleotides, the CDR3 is TGTGCCAGCAGACCGCAGGGGGGAATGAACACTGAAGCTTTCTTT.